The sequence of this T cell receptor (beta chain) was determined in a study of shared clonotypes between healthy human individuals. CDR1 and CDR2 from the germline V gene are SEHNR and FQNEAQ (reference sequence). The CDR3 has 17 amino acids. With V trimmed by 1 base and J by 5 bases, 9 bases remained unmatched. This table comes from immunoSEQ multiplex PCR, and its TCRdb copy is limited to in-frame clones, with some not included. The table records about 2.4 million clones, 93% of them present only once. The V call is TRBV7-9, the J call TRBJ1-1, with 11 bases that match TRBD1. The receptor was derived from a man aged 18 to 30 in good health. Some clones in this sample may be carry-over from other donors' samples. The sample was naive CD4+ T cells from PBMCs. Subset here: CD45RA+ positively selected. The CDR3 DNA is TGTGCCAGCAGCTTAGTTGTGGGGGACAGGGGGAGAACTGAAGCTTTCTTT. Protein product: CASSLVVGDRGRTEAFF.